What follows describes a single TCR beta chain. Its specificity is not known. The source of the sample is a study of shared clonotypes between healthy human individuals. Points from the study as a whole: Rarefaction analysis demonstrated incomplete sorted-subset sequencing notwithstanding large depth.

Data came from immunoSEQ multiplex PCR; TCRdb stores just in-frame clones and leaves some out. The data contain over a million clones, roughly 97% of them singletons. Germline values: CDR1 MNHEY, CDR2 SVGAGI. Trimming took 6 bases from V and 6 from J; bases not matched to a gene: 9. CDR3 length equals 15 residues. The V call is TRBV6-5, the J call TRBJ1-4; 8 nucleotides align to TRBD1. Sequenced: naive CD4+ T cells sorted from blood. Subset defined: CD45RA+ positively selected. This clonotype was obtained from a young man in good health. CDR3 bases: TGTGCCAGCAGGTCTTACAGGACAGGGTATGAAAAACTGTTTTTT. Encoded protein: CASRSYRTGYEKLFF.